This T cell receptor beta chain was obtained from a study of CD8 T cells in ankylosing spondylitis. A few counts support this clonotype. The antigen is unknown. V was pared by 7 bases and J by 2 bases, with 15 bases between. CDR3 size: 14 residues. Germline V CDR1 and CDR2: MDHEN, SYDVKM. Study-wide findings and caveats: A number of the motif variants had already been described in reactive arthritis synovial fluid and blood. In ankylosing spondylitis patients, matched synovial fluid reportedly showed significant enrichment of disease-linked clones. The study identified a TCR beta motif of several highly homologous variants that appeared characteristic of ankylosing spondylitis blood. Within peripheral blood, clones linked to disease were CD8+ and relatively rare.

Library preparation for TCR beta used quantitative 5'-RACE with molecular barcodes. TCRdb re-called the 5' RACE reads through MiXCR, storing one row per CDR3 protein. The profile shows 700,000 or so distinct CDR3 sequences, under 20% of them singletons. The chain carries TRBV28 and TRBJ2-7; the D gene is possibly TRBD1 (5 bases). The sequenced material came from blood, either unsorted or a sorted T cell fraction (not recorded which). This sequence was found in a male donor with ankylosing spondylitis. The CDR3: CASNQLTAPYEQYF. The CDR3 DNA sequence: TGTGCCAGCAACCAGCTGACAGCTCCCTACGAGCAGTACTTC.